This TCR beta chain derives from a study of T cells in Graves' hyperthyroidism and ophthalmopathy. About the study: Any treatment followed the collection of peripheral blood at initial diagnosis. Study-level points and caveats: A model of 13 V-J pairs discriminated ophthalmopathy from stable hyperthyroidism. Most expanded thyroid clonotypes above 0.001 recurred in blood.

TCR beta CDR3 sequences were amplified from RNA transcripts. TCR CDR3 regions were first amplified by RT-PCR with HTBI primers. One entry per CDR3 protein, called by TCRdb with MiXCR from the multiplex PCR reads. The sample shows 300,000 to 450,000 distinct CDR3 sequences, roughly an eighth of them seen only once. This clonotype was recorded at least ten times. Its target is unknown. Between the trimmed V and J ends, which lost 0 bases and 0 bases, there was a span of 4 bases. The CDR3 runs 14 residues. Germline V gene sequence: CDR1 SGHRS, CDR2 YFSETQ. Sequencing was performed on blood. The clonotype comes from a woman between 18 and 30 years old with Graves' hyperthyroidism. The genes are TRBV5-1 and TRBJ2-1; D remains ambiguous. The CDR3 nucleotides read TGCGCCAGCAGCTTGGGCCACTCCTACAATGAGCAGTTCTTC. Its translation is CASSLGHSYNEQFF.